Each of the 5 T cell receptor beta chains below was sequenced from the same sample in a study of T cell repertoires in cytomegalovirus infection. One entry per CDR3 protein, called by TCRdb with MiXCR from the reads. The repertoire consists of roughly 990,000 distinct CDR3 sequences, with around 29% occurring once and the leading ten covering about 14%. Their antigens are not known. The starting material was cultured CD8+ T cells from PBMCs, obtained from culture after CMV antigen stimulation. The source of these receptors is a human donor in good health (CMV status not recorded). Some clones in this sample may be carry-over from other donors' samples.

Details on this clonotype: This may come from a read error, since a much larger clone is one base off. This chain joins TRBV7-6 and TRBJ2-1, with D unclear. The CDR3 runs 17 residues. With 5 bases removed from V and 3 bases from J, the gap between germline ends came to 20 bases. Germline V gene sequence: CDR1 SGHVS, CDR2 FNYEAQ. CDR3 loop: CASSLDGVQANYNEQFF. CDR3 coding DNA: TGTGCCAGCAGCCTCGATGGGGTGCAGGCGAACTACAATGAGCAGTTCTTC.

This clonotype was picked up many times. The rearrangement uses TRBV12-3 or TRBV12-4 and TRBJ2-1; D not resolved. Trimming took off 5 bases at V and 7 bases at J, with 9 bases between the two ends. The CDR3 covers 12 residues. The CDR3 sequence is CASSTDQNEQFF. In DNA form, the CDR3 reads TGTGCCAGCAGTACGGATCAGAATGAGCAGTTCTTC.

This clonotype was detected many times. The V gene is TRBV7-6, the J gene TRBJ2-5; D perhaps matches TRBD1 (5 bases). There are 15 residues in the CDR3. Germline lookup yields CDR1 SGHVS and CDR2 FNYEAQ. The ends were cut back, 2 bases at V and 5 bases at J, with 15 bases in the middle. In nucleotides, the CDR3 is TGTGCCAGCAGCTTATCAGGGCCCGTGGCGGAGACCCAGTACTTC. Encoded protein: CASSLSGPVAETQYF. The entire variable domain, with the rest obtained from reference TRBV7-6 and TRBJ2-5, is as follows: GAGVSQSPRYKVTKRGQDVALRCDPISGHVSLYWYRQALGQGPEFLTYFNYEAQQDKSGLPNDRFSAERPEGSISTLTIQRTEQRDSAMYRCASSLSGPVAETQYFGPGTRLLVL.

The table lists this clonotype with many counts. This chain links TRBV7-6 with TRBJ2-3; 8 positions agree with TRBD1. Trimming at V came to 5 bases and at J to 0 bases, leaving 7 bases not matched to a gene. In germline, CDR1 is SGHVS, CDR2 FNYEAQ. This CDR3 is built from 16 residues. The CDR3 here is CASSTFGQGSTDTQYF. The CDR3 nucleotides read TGTGCCAGCAGCACCTTCGGACAGGGAAGCACAGATACGCAGTATTTT. Full variable domain (rest looked up from reference TRBV7-6 and TRBJ2-3): GAGVSQSPRYKVTKRGQDVALRCDPISGHVSLYWYRQALGQGPEFLTYFNYEAQQDKSGLPNDRFSAERPEGSISTLTIQRTEQRDSAMYRCASSTFGQGSTDTQYFGPGTRLTVL.

This chain joins TRBV7-9 and TRBJ1-1; D not resolved. The CDR3 length is 14 residues. The germline CDR1 and CDR2 sequences are SEHNR and FQNEAQ (reference sequence). Trimming left V 4 bases short and J 0 bases short, with 9 bases between. In DNA form, the CDR3 reads TGTGCCAGCAGCTCCCGCCGCATGAACACTGAAGCTTTCTTT. This translates into CASSSRRMNTEAFF.